This T cell receptor beta chain was captured in a study of T cell repertoires in cytomegalovirus infection. Trimming pared 7 bases from V and 1 base from J, leaving 17 bases between. Germline assignment: CDR1 SNHLY and CDR2 FYNNEI. The CDR3 spans 16 residues. One entry per CDR3 protein, called by TCRdb with MiXCR from the reads. The sample carries 900,000 to 950,000 distinct CDR3 sequences, approximately 31% recorded once. Overall study findings and caveats: CMV carriers with the relevant HLA were identified by cumulative public TCR beta family frequency.

This clonotype was observed a handful of times. Its target is unknown. Sequencing was performed on cultured CD8+ T cells from PBMCs, taken from culture after CMV antigen stimulation. V and J are TRBV2 and TRBJ1-5; D is possibly TRBD1 (5 bases). This receptor was obtained from a human donor in good health (CMV status not recorded). Some clones in this sample may be carry-over from other donors' samples. The CDR3 DNA follows: TGTGCCAGCAAAGCTGGGGCGGTGGGAAGCAATCAGCCCCAGCATTTT. This gives the protein CASKAGAVGSNQPQHF.